The clone carrying this T cell receptor beta chain was seen many times. The source of the sample is a study of neurological immune-mediated disorders. Over 180 million TCR-beta sequences from 15-18 subjects were obtained in each sequencing run. TCRdb re-called the 5' RACE reads with MiXCR, one entry per CDR3 protein. The repertoire holds roughly 100,000 distinct CDR3 sequences, with roughly a tenth as singletons. Time point of the sample: longitudinal time-point 3. V was pared by 8 bases and J by 5 bases, with 4 bases of the junction left unmatched. Germline V gene data show CDR1 as SGHVS and CDR2 as FQNEAQ. CDR3 length: 12 amino acids.

This chain uses TRBV7-8 with TRBJ2-7; 9 bases are shared with TRBD1. The clonotype was recovered from a female donor with HTLV-1-associated myelopathy (HAM/TSP). The specimen sequenced was PBMCs. CDR3 nucleotides: TGTGCCAGCCTGGGACAGGGTCACGAGCAGTACTTC. Protein product: CASLGQGHEQYF.